Listed below are T cell receptor beta chains from one sample, sequenced in a study of beta chain features in type 1 diabetes. The protocol was immunoSEQ multiplex PCR, while the TCRdb copy is restricted to in-frame clones and leaves out a portion. The data contain 300,000 to 350,000 clones, roughly 14% of them seen just once; the ten biggest clones take up around 0.016%. Sequences were obtained from naive CD4+ T cells from blood. All receptors derive from a young woman with type 1 diabetes. CDR3s include the opening cysteine and the closing phenylalanine or tryptophan. The D gene is left open where the match is weak. Some rows mark clone size as missing; the rest say once, few, many or name a class of expanded clone.

D,J,length,V,size,DNA,CDR3
-,TRBJ2-1,15,TRBV5-4,-,TGTGCCAGCAGCTTGAAACTAGCATCCTACAATGAGCAGTTCTTC,CASSLKLASYNEQFF
TRBD1,TRBJ2-7,16,TRBV6-5,-,TGTGCCAGCAGTTACTCGGGGGGACAGGGTAAATACGAGCAGTACTTC,CASSYSGGQGKYEQYF
-,TRBJ1-1,11,TRBV11-3,few,TGTGCCAGCAGCTTTCATTCTGAAGCTTTCTTT,CASSFHSEAFF
-,TRBJ1-2,14,TRBV5-4,few,TGTGCCAGCAGCCCGGGGACACAGAACTATGGCTACACCTTC,CASSPGTQNYGYTF
-,TRBJ1-2,12,TRBV30,few,TGTGCCTATGGTCCCCTCGGGGATGGCTACACCTTC,CAYGPLGDGYTF
TRBD2,TRBJ2-1,13,TRBV28,few,TGCGCGACTAGCGGGGCTGATTACAATGAGCAGTTCTTC,CATSGADYNEQFF
-,TRBJ2-2,16,TRBV5-1,-,TGCGCCAGCAGCTTCCTAGCGTTGGCGAACACCGGGGAGCTGTTTTTT,CASSFLALANTGELFF
TRBD1,TRBJ2-1,13,TRBV29-1,-,TGCAGCGTTCCCGACAGGGCCTTAGGTGGGCAGTTCTTC,CSVPDRALGGQFF
-,TRBJ2-1,12,TRBV7-2,few,TGTGCCAGCAGCCCCTACCGGAGAGCACAGTTCTTC,CASSPYRRAQFF
-,TRBJ2-1,15,TRBV28,-,TGTGCCAGCACAACGGGGGACAGACCAAACAATGAGCAGTTCTTC,CASTTGDRPNNEQFF
TRBD2,TRBJ2-1,14,TRBV5-1,few,TGCGCCAGCAGCTCGGGACTAGCGGGAGGGGTTGGGTTCTTC,CASSSGLAGGVGFF
-,TRBJ2-7,14,TRBV7-8,-,TGTGCCAGCAGCCCCGGGCGCGGGCGGTACGAGCAGTACTTC,CASSPGRGRYEQYF
TRBD2,TRBJ2-5,15,TRBV7-9,few,TGTGCCAGCAGCCGAGCTAGCGGGACCCAAGAGACCCAGTACTTC,CASSRASGTQETQYF
-,TRBJ1-4,16,TRBV18,few,TGTGCCAGCTCACCACCGAGCCGTGCAACTAATGAAAAACTGTTTTTT,CASSPPSRATNEKLFF
TRBD1,TRBJ1-4,14,TRBV28,-,TGTGCCAGCAGTTTATACAGGGGATATGAAAAACTGTTTTTT,CASSLYRGYEKLFF
-,TRBJ2-1,13,TRBV28,few,TGTGCCAGCAGGGCACAGGGTCACAATGAGCAGTTCTTC,CASRAQGHNEQFF
-,TRBJ2-1,13,TRBV28,-,TGTGCCAGCAGCCGGGAGAGCGGCAATGAGCAGTTCTTC,CASSRESGNEQFF
-,TRBJ1-1,15,TRBV7-3,-,TGTGCCAGCCTCCGAGGCCCCGGGATGAACACTGAAGCTTTCTTT,CASLRGPGMNTEAFF
-,TRBJ1-3,14,TRBV10-3,-,TGTGCCATCAGAGAAAGCTACTCTGGAAACACCATATATTTT,CAIRESYSGNTIYF
-,TRBJ1-4,12,TRBV30,-,TGTGCCTGGAGTCAGCGTAATGAAAAACTGTTTTTT,CAWSQRNEKLFF
-,TRBJ1-2,15,TRBV19,few,TGTGCCAGTAGACTACAGGGTTTTCAGGGCTATGGCTACACCTTC,CASRLQGFQGYGYTF
TRBD1,TRBJ1-2,13,TRBV29-1,few,TGCAGCGTTGACAGGGGGCAGGTGGGAGGCTACACCTTC,CSVDRGQVGGYTF
TRBD1,TRBJ2-6,16,TRBV10-3,-,TGTGCCACCACCTTCCAGGGGGCGCGAGGGGCCAACGTCCTGACTTTC,CATTFQGARGANVLTF
TRBD1,TRBJ1-2,17,TRBV18,-,TGTGCCAGCTCACGGACCGGGACAGGAGGATCTAACTATGGCTACACCTTC,CASSRTGTGGSNYGYTF
-,TRBJ1-4,13,TRBV6-5,once,TGTGCCAGCACGGGGGGCAATAATGAAAAACTGTTTTTT,CASTGGNNEKLFF
TRBD1,TRBJ1-5,14,TRBV18,-,TGTGCCAGCTCACCGGGACAGGAGAATCAGCCCCAGCATTTT,CASSPGQENQPQHF
-,TRBJ2-7,14,TRBV28,-,TGTGCCAGCAGGCTTGTGGGGGGTGAATACGAGCAGTACTTC,CASRLVGGEYEQYF
TRBD1,TRBJ2-1,14,TRBV19,few,TGTGCCAGTACCCGGGGGGACAGGGTAAATGAGCAGTTCTTC,CASTRGDRVNEQFF
TRBD2,TRBJ2-7,14,TRBV7-2,-,TGTGCCAGCAGAGGACTAGCGGGAGAAAGCGAGCAGTACTTC,CASRGLAGESEQYF
TRBD2,TRBJ2-1,15,TRBV28,few,TGTGCCAGCAGTGTACTAGCGGGAAGCTACAATGAGCAGTTCTTC,CASSVLAGSYNEQFF
-,TRBJ1-1,13,TRBV18,-,TGTGCCAGCTCACAGGACTCGAACACTGAAGCTTTCTTT,CASSQDSNTEAFF
-,TRBJ2-3,13,TRBV7-2,-,TGTGCCAGCAGCTTTCGGGGAACAGATACGCAGTATTTT,CASSFRGTDTQYF
TRBD1,TRBJ1-1,14,TRBV18,-,TGTGCCAGCTCAGCGACAGGGATGAACACTGAAGCTTTCTTT,CASSATGMNTEAFF
-,TRBJ2-2,15,TRBV5-1,-,TGCGCCAGCAGCCCCTTTTGGCCGAACACCGGGGAGCTGTTTTTT,CASSPFWPNTGELFF
TRBD2,TRBJ2-5,15,TRBV18,few,TGTGCCAGCTCAAGACTAGCGGGAAGTCGGGAGACCCAGTACTTC,CASSRLAGSRETQYF
-,TRBJ2-3,14,TRBV13,-,TGTGCCAGCAGCTTAGGACGGAGCGGAGATACGCAGTATTTT,CASSLGRSGDTQYF
-,TRBJ2-3,14,TRBV11-3,-,TGTGCCAGCAGCCCTATAGCGGCCACAGATACGCAGTATTTT,CASSPIAATDTQYF
TRBD1,TRBJ1-5,14,TRBV30,once,TGTGCCTGGAGTAGGGGGCCTAGCAATCAGCCCCAGCATTTT,CAWSRGPSNQPQHF
-,TRBJ1-4,17,TRBV7-9,few,TGTGCCAGCACTCTGAGGCAAGGCACGGCAACTAATGAAAAACTGTTTTTT,CASTLRQGTATNEKLFF
TRBD1,TRBJ1-1,16,TRBV9,-,TGTGCCAGCAGCGGGGGGACAGGGGTGTTGTACACTGAAGCTTTCTTT,CASSGGTGVLYTEAFF
-,TRBJ2-2,16,TRBV18,-,TGTGCCAGCTCACCCTCAAGGGGCGTACGGACCGGGGAGCTGTTTTTT,CASSPSRGVRTGELFF
TRBD2,TRBJ2-1,14,TRBV29-1,few,TGCAGCGTTGAAGTCGCGGGGGTATACAATGAGCAGTTCTTC,CSVEVAGVYNEQFF
-,TRBJ2-5,13,TRBV7-2,few,TGTGCCAGCAGCTTAAATATCGCGGAGACCCAGTACTTC,CASSLNIAETQYF
TRBD2,TRBJ2-1,15,TRBV7-8,once,TGTGCCAGCAGCCCGGTAGCGGGAGTGCACAATGAGCAGTTCTTC,CASSPVAGVHNEQFF
TRBD2,TRBJ2-1,14,TRBV7-9,-,TGTGCCAGCATAGGCGGGAGATACTACAATGAGCAGTTCTTC,CASIGGRYYNEQFF
-,TRBJ2-1,15,TRBV7-9,few,TGTGCCAGCAGCTTAGCAGGGGCCACCTACAATGAGCAGTTCTTC,CASSLAGATYNEQFF
TRBD1,TRBJ1-5,13,TRBV30,-,TGTGCCTGGGGAATACAGGGGGGTCAGCCCCAGCATTTT,CAWGIQGGQPQHF
-,TRBJ1-1,13,TRBV5-1,few,TGCGCCAGCAGCTTGACGGGGAACACTGAAGCTTTCTTT,CASSLTGNTEAFF
-,TRBJ2-1,17,TRBV5-1,few,TGCGCCAGCAGCCAAAGCATAGCGGATCTCTCCTACAATGAGCAGTTCTTC,CASSQSIADLSYNEQFF
-,TRBJ2-1,17,TRBV27,-,TGTGCCAGCAGTCCCTCTCGAGTCCTAGCGTCCTACAATGAGCAGTTCTTC,CASSPSRVLASYNEQFF
TRBD1,TRBJ1-2,15,TRBV6-5,-,TGTGCCAGCAGTTACTCAGGGGGCAGGAACTATGGCTACACCTTC,CASSYSGGRNYGYTF
TRBD2,TRBJ2-7,17,TRBV11-2,-,TGTGCCAGCAGCTTAAGGCCGGGAGGGCCGGGGTCCTACGAGCAGTACTTC,CASSLRPGGPGSYEQYF